This T cell receptor (beta chain) originates from a study of cytomegalovirus exposure and HLA in healthy donors. General study points: Using a false discovery rate of 0.05, a later analysis showed that fewer than 20,000 TCR beta sequences were associated with HLA alleles.

The CDR3 is made up of 15 amino acids. Germline CDR1 is SGHRS and CDR2 is YFSETQ. V shed 0 bases and J shed 3 bases, with 12 bases lying between them. Healthy bone marrow donors made up the donors. Donors had nominal health at sampling but likely had unrecorded immune exposures. A word on this clone: What it recognizes is unknown.

The PCR was carried out with 60 Vbeta primers and 13 Jbeta primers. The repertoire was sequenced with immunoSEQ multiplex PCR; TCRdb's copy has only in-frame clones and lacks some. Seen here are 150,000 to 200,000 clones, more than 65% observed once, and the top ten hold less than 3.5%. The sequenced material came from PBMCs. The chain carries TRBV5-1 and TRBJ1-2; a possible D gene is TRBD1 (6 bases). The clonotype was recovered from a woman aged 40 to 50 in good health and CMV-seropositive. CDR3 bases: TGCGCCAGCAGCTTGGAAGGCAGGGGAGACTATGGCTACACCTTC. It translates to CASSLEGRGDYGYTF.